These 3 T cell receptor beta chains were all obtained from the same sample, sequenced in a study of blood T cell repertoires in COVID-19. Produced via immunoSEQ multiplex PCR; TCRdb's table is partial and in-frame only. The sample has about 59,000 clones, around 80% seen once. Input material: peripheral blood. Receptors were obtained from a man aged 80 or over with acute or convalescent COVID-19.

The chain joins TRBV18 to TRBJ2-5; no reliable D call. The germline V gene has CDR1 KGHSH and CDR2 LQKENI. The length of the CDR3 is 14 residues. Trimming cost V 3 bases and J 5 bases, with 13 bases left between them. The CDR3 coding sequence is TGTGCCAGCTCACCGGGCAATGGTGGCGAGACCCAGTACTTC. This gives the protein CASSPGNGGETQYF.

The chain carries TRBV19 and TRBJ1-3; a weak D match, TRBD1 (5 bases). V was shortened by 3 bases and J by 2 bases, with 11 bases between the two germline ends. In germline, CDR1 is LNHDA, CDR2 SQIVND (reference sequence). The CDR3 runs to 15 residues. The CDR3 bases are TGTGCCAGTAGTATCTCGTGGGGCGCTGGAAACACCATATATTTT. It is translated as CASSISWGAGNTIYF.

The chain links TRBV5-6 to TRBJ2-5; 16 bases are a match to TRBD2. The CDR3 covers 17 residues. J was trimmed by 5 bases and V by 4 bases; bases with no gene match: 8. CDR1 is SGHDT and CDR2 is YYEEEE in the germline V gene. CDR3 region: CASSTGLAGGPWETQYF. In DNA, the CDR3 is TGTGCCAGCAGCACGGGACTAGCGGGGGGGCCGTGGGAGACCCAGTACTTC. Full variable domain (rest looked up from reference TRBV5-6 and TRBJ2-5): DAGVTQSPTHLIKTRGQQVTLRCSPKSGHDTVSWYQQALGQGPQFIFQYYEEEERQRGNFPDRFSGHQFPNYSSELNVNALLLGDSALYLCASSTGLAGGPWETQYFGPGTRLLVL.